The rows below give T cell receptor beta chains drawn from one sample of a study of naive and memory T cell subsets. TCRdb called the UMI-ligation and nested PCR reads again in MiXCR, with one record for every CDR3 protein. The sample yields over 100,000 distinct CDR3 sequences, 35% to 40% seen once. The sequenced material came from central memory CD4+ T cells from blood. These receptors originate from a human donor in good health. Each CDR3 is given with its conserved first and last residue. The order of the fields is clone size, D gene, J gene, V gene, CDR3 DNA, CDR3 protein. D genes are given only for firm matches. The size field is filled for only some rows; it gives once, few, many or a size class.

>NA|NA|TRBJ2-1|TRBV9
TGTGCCAGCAGCGATTTGGGGAGCTCCTACAATGAGCAGTTCTTC
CASSDLGSSYNEQFF
>NA|NA|TRBJ2-1|TRBV29-1
TGCAGCGGCGAACAGGGATTTCTACTCAATGAGCAGTTCTTC
CSGEQGFLLNEQFF
>few|TRBD2|TRBJ2-1|TRBV7-6
TGTGCCAGCAGCACCCCAAGCGGGAGGGTCTACAATGAGCAGTTCTTC
CASSTPSGRVYNEQFF
>few|NA|TRBJ2-3|TRBV30
TGTGCCTGGAGTGTACTTGTGGGATTGGGTCCAGATACGCAGTATTTT
CAWSVLVGLGPDTQYF
>NA|TRBD1|TRBJ1-5|TRBV6-1
TGTGCCACCCAGAAGCAGGGACAGGGGGAATTCGGCAATCAGCCCCAGCATTTT
CATQKQGQGEFGNQPQHF
>NA|NA|TRBJ1-1|TRBV20-1
TGCAGTGTTTGGACAGCCAGGAACACTGAAGCTTTCTTT
CSVWTARNTEAFF
>NA|TRBD1|TRBJ1-2|TRBV20-1
TGCAGTGCTAGAGATCTGGACAGGGGGGTCTATGGCTACACCTTC
CSARDLDRGVYGYTF
>few|NA|TRBJ1-5|TRBV28
TGTGCCAGCAGTTTTAACGGGGCGGTGGGTCAGCCCCAGCATTTT
CASSFNGAVGQPQHF
>few|TRBD1|TRBJ1-1|TRBV29-1
TGCAGCGTTGGGACCTCGCTTGGGACAGGCCTTCGCGCTTTCTTT
CSVGTSLGTGLRAFF
>many|NA|TRBJ2-3|TRBV20-1
TGCAGTGCCCCAGCTGGTGGCACAGATACGCAGTATTTT
CSAPAGGTDTQYF
>few|TRBD2|TRBJ2-5|TRBV9
TGTGCCAGCAGCGTAGGTGCGGGAGGAGGGGAGACCCAGTACTTC
CASSVGAGGGETQYF
>few|TRBD2|TRBJ2-7|TRBV20-1
TGCAGTGCTGGGGCCCCCGGGACTAGCCACTACGAGCAGTACTTC
CSAGAPGTSHYEQYF
>NA|NA|TRBJ2-7|TRBV9
TGTGCCAGCAGCGTCGGGACCGAACTTATCTACGAGCAGTACTTC
CASSVGTELIYEQYF
>NA|NA|TRBJ2-5|TRBV5-1
TGCGCCAGCAGCTCCAACCAAGAGACCCAGTACTTC
CASSSNQETQYF
>few|TRBD2|TRBJ2-1|TRBV5-1
TGCGCCAGCAGCGGACTAGCGGGAGGCAGCGATGAGCAGTTCTTC
CASSGLAGGSDEQFF